This T cell receptor (beta chain) was documented in a study of cytomegalovirus exposure and HLA in healthy donors. Findings and limits, study-wide: Cytomegalovirus status was reportedly diagnosed by the classifier with high specificity and sensitivity. Testing in vitro showed a few CMV-associated chains specific for CMV antigens. The study designated about 160 TCR beta chains cytomegalovirus-associated.

Comment on this clone: Its specificity is not known.

TCRdb's table, derived via immunoSEQ multiplex PCR, lists solely in-frame clones and lacks some. Of around 350,000 clones listed, 70% to 90% are singletons. V gave up 3 bases and J gave up 0 bases, with 12 bases separating them. Germline values: CDR1 SNHLY, CDR2 FYNNEI. This CDR3 has 15 residues. Separate from the roughly 700-subject first cohort was the approximately 110-subject validation cohort, to which the donors belonged. The receptor was isolated from a young woman in good health and CMV-seronegative. The V and J genes are TRBV2 and TRBJ2-7; D is possibly TRBD1 (6 bases). Material for sequencing was PBMCs. The CDR3 loop is CASSEAGDGSYEQYF. CDR3 coding DNA: TGTGCCAGCAGTGAGGCAGGGGATGGCTCCTACGAGCAGTACTTC. The whole variable domain, remainder taken from reference TRBV2 and TRBJ2-7, is EPEVTQTPSHQVTQMGQEVILRCVPISNHLYFYWYRQILGQKVEFLVSFYNNEISEKSEIFDDQFSVERPDGSNFTLKIRSTKLEDSAMYFCASSEAGDGSYEQYFGPGTRLTVT.